One sample yielded the 2 T cell receptor beta chains listed below, sequenced in a study of metastatic and nonmetastatic thyroid tumors. Every patient was untreated before thyroid surgery. TCRdb re-called the PCR reads with MiXCR. Counted here are roughly 20,000 clones, about a third occurring once; the ten biggest clones make up roughly 30%. The sample consisted of tumor tissue. These receptors were taken from a female donor with papillary thyroid cancer or a benign thyroid nodule (not recorded which). Some clones in this sample may be carry-over from other donors' samples.

This clone turned up a few times. This chain links TRBV6-1 with TRBJ2-5; the D gene could be TRBD1 or TRBD2 (5 bases each). This CDR3 is built from 14 residues. The ends were cut back, 3 bases at V and 7 bases at J, with 15 bases in the middle. Germline V lookup: CDR1 MNHNS, CDR2 SASEGT. The CDR3, as DNA: TGTGCCAGCAGTGAGCAGGGACGGGACGGGACCCAGTACTTC. Protein product: CASSEQGRDGTQYF.

This clone occurred a few times. The chain recombines TRBV6-4 with TRBJ2-3; D is ambiguous. The CDR3 contains 15 residues. Deletions cut 4 bases from V and 0 bases from J, with 11 bases between. Germline V gene data show CDR1 as MRHNA and CDR2 as SNTAGT. CDR3: CASSAGSISTDTQYF. For the CDR3, the DNA is TGTGCCAGCAGTGCGGGCAGTATTAGCACAGATACGCAGTATTTT.